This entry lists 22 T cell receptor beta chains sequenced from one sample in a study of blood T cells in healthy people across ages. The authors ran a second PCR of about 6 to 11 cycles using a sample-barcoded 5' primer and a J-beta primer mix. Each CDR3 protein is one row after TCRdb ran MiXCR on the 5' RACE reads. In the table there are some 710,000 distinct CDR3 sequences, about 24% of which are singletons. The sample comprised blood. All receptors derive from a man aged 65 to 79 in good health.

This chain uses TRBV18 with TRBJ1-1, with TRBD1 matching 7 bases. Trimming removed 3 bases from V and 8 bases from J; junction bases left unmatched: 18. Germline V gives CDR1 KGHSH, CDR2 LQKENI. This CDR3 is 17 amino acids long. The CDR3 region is CASSPLQGIGVATEAFF. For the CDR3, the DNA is TGTGCCAGCTCACCCCTACAGGGGATTGGGGTTGCCACCGAAGCTTTCTTT.

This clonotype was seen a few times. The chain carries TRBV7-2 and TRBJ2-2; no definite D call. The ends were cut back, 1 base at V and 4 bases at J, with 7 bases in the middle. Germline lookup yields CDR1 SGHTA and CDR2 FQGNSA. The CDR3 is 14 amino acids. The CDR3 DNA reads TGTGCCAGCAGCTTAGGGTCCGGCACCGGGGAGCTGTTTTTT. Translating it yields CASSLGSGTGELFF.

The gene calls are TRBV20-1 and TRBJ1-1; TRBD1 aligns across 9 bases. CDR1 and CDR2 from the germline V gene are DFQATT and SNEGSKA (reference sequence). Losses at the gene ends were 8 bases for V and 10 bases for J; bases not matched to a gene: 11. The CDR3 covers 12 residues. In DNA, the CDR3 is TGCAGTACCAAGGGACAGGGCCTTGTAGCTTTCTTT. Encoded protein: CSTKGQGLVAFF.

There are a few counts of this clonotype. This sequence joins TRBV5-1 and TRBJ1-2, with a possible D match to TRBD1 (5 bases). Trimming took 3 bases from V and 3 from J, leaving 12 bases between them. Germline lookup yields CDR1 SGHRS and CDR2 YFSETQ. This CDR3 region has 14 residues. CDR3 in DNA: TGCGCCAGCAGCTGGGGCGGGGAGGACTATGGCTACACCTTC. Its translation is CASSWGGEDYGYTF. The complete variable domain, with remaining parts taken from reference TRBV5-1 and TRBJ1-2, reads KAGVTQTPRYLIKTRGQQVTLSCSPISGHRSVSWYQQTPGQGLQFLFEYFSETQRNKGNFPGRFSGRQFSNSRSEMNVSTLELGDSALYLCASSWGGEDYGYTFGSGTRLTVV.

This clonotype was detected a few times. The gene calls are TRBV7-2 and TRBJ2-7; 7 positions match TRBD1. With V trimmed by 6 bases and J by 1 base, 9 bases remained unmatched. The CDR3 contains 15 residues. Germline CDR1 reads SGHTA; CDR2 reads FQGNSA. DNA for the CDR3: TGTGCCAGCAGGAAGGGGGCTAGCTTTTCCTACGAGCAGTACTTC. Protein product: CASRKGASFSYEQYF.

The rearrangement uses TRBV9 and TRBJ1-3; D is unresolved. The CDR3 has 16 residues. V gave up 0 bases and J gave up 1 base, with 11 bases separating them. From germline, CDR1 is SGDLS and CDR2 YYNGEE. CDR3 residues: CASSVGGMSSGNTIYF. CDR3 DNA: TGTGCCAGCAGCGTAGGTGGAATGAGTTCTGGAAACACCATATATTTT.

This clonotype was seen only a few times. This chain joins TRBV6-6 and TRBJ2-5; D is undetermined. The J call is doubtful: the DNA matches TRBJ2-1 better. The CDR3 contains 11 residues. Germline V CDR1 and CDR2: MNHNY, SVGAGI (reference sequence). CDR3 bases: TGTGCCAGCAGCCCTCAGAGTGAGCAGTTCTTC. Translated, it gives CASSPQSEQFF.

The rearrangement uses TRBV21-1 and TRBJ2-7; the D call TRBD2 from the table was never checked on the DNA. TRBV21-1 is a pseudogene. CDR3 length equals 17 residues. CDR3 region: CASSKTPKREGPYEQYV. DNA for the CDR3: TGTGCCAGCAGCAAGACCCCAAAGCGGGAGGGACCCTACGAGCAGTACGTC.

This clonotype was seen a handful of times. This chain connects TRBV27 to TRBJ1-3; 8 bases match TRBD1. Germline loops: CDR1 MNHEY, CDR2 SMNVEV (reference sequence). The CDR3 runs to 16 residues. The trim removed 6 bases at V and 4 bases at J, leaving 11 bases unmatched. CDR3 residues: CASSSPGTGPGNTIYF. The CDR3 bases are TGTGCCAGCAGCTCTCCCGGGACAGGACCGGGAAACACCATATATTTT.

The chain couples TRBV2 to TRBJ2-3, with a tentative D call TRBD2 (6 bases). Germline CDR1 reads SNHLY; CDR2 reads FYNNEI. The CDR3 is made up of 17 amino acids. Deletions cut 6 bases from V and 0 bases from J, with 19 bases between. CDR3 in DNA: TGTGCCAGCAGGGCGGGGACCGCCAAGTCTAGCACAGATACGCAGTATTTT. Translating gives CASRAGTAKSSTDTQYF. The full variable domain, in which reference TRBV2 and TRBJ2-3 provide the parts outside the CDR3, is EPEVTQTPSHQVTQMGQEVILRCVPISNHLYFYWYRQILGQKVEFLVSFYNNEISEKSEIFDDQFSVERPDGSNFTLKIRSTKLEDSAMYFCASRAGTAKSSTDTQYFGPGTRLTVL.

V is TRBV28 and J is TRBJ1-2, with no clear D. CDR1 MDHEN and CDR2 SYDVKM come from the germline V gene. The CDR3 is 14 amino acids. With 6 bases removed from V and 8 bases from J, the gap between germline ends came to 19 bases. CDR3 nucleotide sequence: TGTGCCAGCAGCCTCCTACGGGTTTTCCGGGGCTACACCTTC. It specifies CASSLLRVFRGYTF.

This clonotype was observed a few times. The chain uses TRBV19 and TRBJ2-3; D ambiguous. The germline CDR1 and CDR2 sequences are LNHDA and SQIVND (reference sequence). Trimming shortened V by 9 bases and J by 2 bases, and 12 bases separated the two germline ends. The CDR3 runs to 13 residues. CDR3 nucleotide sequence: TGTGCCAGCGGACGGCTCGACACAGATACGCAGTATTTT. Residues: CASGRLDTDTQYF. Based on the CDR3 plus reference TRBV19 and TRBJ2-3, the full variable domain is DGGITQSPKYLFRKEGQNVTLSCEQNLNHDAMYWYRQDPGQGLRLIYYSQIVNDFQKGDIAEGYSVSREKKESFPLTVTSAQKNPTAFYLCASGRLDTDTQYFGPGTRLTVL.

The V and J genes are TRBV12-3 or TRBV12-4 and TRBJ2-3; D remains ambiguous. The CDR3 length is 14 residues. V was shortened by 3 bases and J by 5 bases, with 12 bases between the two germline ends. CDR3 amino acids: CASSFLAGRDTQYF. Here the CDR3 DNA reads TGTGCCAGCAGTTTTCTGGCCGGAAGAGATACGCAGTATTTT.

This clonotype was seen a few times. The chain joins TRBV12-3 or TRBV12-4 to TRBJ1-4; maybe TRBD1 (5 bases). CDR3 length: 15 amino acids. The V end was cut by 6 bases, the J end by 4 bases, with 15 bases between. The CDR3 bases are TGTGCCAGCAGGCCTACAGGCGCGAATAATGAAAAACTGTTTTTT. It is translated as CASRPTGANNEKLFF.

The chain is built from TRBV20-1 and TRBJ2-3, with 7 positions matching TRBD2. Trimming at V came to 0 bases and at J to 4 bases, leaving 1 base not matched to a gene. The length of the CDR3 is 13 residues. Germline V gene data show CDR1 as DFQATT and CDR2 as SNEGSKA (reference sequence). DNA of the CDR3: TGCAGTGCTAGAGAAGGACTAGCAGATACGCAGTATTTT. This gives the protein CSAREGLADTQYF.

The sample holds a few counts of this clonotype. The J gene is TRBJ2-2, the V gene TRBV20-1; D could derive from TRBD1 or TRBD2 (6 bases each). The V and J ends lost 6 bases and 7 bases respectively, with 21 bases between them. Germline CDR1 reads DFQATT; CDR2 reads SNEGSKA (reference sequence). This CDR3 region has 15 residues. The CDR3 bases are TGCAGTGCCGATAGAGGGGGGACGGGGAACGGGGAGCTGTTTTTT. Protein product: CSADRGGTGNGELFF.

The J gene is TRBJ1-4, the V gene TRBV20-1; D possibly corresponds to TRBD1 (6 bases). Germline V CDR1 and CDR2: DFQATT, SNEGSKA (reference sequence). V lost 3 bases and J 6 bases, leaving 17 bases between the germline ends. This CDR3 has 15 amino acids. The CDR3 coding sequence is TGCAGTGCTAGTACAGGGTTTTACTTGGATGAAAAACTGTTTTTT. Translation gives CSASTGFYLDEKLFF.

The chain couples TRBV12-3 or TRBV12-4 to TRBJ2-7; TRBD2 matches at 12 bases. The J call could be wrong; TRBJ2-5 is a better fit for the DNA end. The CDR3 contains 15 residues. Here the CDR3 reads CASSQTSGGWETQYF. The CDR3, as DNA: TGTGCCAGCAGTCAAACTAGCGGGGGGTGGGAGACCCAGTACTTC.

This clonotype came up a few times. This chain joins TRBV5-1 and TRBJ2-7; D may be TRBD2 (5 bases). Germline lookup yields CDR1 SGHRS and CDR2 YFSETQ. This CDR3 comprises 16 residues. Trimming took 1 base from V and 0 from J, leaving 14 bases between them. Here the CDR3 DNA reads TGCGCCAGCAGCTTGTCAGAGCGGACCGGCTCCTACGAGCAGTACTTC. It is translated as CASSLSERTGSYEQYF.

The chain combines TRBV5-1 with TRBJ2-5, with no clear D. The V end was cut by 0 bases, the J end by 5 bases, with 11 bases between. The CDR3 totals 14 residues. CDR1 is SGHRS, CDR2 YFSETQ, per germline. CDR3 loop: CASSLGLGMETQYF. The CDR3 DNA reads TGCGCCAGCAGCTTGGGTTTAGGCATGGAGACCCAGTACTTC.

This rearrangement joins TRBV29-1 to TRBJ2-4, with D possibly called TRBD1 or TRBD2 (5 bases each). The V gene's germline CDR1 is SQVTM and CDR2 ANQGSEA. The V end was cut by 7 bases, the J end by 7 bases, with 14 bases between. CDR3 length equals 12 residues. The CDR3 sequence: CSAGRSGNIQYF. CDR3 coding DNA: TGCAGCGCTGGGAGATCAGGGAACATTCAGTACTTC.

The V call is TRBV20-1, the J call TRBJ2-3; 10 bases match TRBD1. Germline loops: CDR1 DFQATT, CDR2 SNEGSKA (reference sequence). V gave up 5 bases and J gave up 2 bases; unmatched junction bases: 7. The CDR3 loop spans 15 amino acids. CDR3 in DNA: TGCAGTGCTTACGTGGGACAGGGGATCACAGATACGCAGTATTTT. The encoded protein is CSAYVGQGITDTQYF.